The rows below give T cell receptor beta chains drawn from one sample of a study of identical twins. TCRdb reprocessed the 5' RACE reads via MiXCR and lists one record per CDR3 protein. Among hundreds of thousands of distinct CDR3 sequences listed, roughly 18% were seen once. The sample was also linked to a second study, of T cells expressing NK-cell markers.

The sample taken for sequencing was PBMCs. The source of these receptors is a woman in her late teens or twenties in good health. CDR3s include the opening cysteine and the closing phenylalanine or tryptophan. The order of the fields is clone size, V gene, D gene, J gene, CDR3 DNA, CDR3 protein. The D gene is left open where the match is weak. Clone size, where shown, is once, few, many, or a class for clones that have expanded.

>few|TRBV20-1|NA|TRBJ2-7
TGCAGTGCTAGGCGCGGGGTATCCAACGAGCAGTACTTC
CSARRGVSNEQYF
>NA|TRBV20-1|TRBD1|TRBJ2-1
TGCAGTGCTAGAGATAGGCGACAGGGCGCCTACAATGAGCAGTTCTTC
CSARDRRQGAYNEQFF
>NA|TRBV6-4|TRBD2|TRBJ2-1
TGTGCCAGCAGTACAACTAGCGGCCTCTACAATGAGCAGTTCTTC
CASSTTSGLYNEQFF
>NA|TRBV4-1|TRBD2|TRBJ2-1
TGCGCCAGCAGCCAAACTCGACTAGCCGGGTACAATGAGCAGTTCTTC
CASSQTRLAGYNEQFF
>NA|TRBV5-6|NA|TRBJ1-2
TGTGCCAGCAGCTTGGGGACAGTCGGCTACACCTTC
CASSLGTVGYTF
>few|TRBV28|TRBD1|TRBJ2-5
TGTGCCAGCAGTTACCCCCTAGGGGGACAGAGTCTAGAGACCCAGTACTTC
CASSYPLGGQSLETQYF
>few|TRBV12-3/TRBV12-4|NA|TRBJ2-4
TGTGCCAGCAGTTTCTACGGGGACGGGGTCAAAAACATTCAGTACTTC
CASSFYGDGVKNIQYF
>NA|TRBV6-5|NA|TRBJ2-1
TGTGCCAGCAGCCAAACCGTACAGGAGCAGTTCTTC
CASSQTVQEQFF
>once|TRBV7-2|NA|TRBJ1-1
TGTGCCAGCAGCCCCTTACAGGGTACTGAAGCTTTCTTT
CASSPLQGTEAFF
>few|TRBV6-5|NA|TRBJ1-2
TGTGCCAGCAGTTACTCCGGGACATCCAGCAAGCCGGACTATGGCTACACCTTC
CASSYSGTSSKPDYGYTF
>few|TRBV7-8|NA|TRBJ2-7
TGTGCCAGCAGCTTAGCAGAAGTTGGGGGTCGGGAGCAGTACTTC
CASSLAEVGGREQYF
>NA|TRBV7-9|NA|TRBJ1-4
TGTGCCAGCAGCCCGACGACAACTAATGAAAAACTGTTTTTT
CASSPTTTNEKLFF
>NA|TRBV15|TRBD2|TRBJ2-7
TGTGCCACCAGCAGTTCTAGCGGGGGGCGAACCTACGAGCAGTACTTC
CATSSSSGGRTYEQYF
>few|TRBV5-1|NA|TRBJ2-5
TGCGCCAGCAGCTCCCGACTTCAAGAGACCCAGTACTTC
CASSSRLQETQYF
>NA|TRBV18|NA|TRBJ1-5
TGTGCCAGCTCACCACCCGAAAGGCAGCCCCAGCATTTT
CASSPPERQPQHF
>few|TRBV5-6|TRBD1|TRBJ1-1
TGTGCCAGCAGCTCAGGGGGGCTGAGGACTGAAGCTTTCTTT
CASSSGGLRTEAFF
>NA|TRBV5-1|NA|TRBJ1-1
TGCGCCAGCAGCTTGGCCAGGTTTGGCACTGAAGCTTTCTTT
CASSLARFGTEAFF
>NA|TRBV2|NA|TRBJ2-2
TGTGCCAGCAGCAACAGGCGGAAGAACACCGGGGAGCTGTTTTTT
CASSNRRKNTGELFF
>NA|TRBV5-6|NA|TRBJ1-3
TGTGCCAGCAGGGGATACAGCGCTGGAAACACCATATATTTT
CASRGYSAGNTIYF
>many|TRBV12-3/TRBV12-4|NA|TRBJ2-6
TGTGCCAGCAGTTTAGGTGGGGCCAACGTCCTGACTTTC
CASSLGGANVLTF
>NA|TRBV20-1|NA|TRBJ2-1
TGCAGTGCTCAAGGGGGGCTTAGCTCCTACAATGAGCAGTTCTTC
CSAQGGLSSYNEQFF
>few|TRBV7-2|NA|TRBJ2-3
TGTGCCAGCAGCTTAGGGATGGACCCCACAGATACGCAGTATTTT
CASSLGMDPTDTQYF
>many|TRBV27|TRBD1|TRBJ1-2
TGTGCCAGCAGCACGACAGGGTCGGACTATGGCTACACCTTC
CASSTTGSDYGYTF
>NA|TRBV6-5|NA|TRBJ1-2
TGTGCCAGCAGTTTTGCGGGCAGGGTTTACACCTTC
CASSFAGRVYTF
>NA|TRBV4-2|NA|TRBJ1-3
TGTGCCAGCAGCCAAGATCGGACGGCTGGAAACACCATATATTTT
CASSQDRTAGNTIYF
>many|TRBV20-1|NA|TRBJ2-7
TGCAGTGCTAGGGCAAGCTCCTACGAGCAGTACTTC
CSARASSYEQYF
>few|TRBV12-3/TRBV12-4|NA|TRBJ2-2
TGTGCCAGCAGTCCGCCTTGGCGCGGGGAGCTGTTTTTT
CASSPPWRGELFF
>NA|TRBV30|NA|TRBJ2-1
TGTGCCTGGAGTTTGGACCTAACAAATGAGCAGTTCTTC
CAWSLDLTNEQFF
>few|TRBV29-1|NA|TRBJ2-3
TGCAGCGTTGCGGTTGTCAGCAACACAGATACGCAGTATTTT
CSVAVVSNTDTQYF
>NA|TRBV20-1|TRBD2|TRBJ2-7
TGCAGTGCTAGAGAGCTAGCGGGAGGCTCCTACGAGCAGTACTTC
CSARELAGGSYEQYF
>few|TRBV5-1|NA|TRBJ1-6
TGCGCCAGCAGCTTGTCCGGTCTGGGGGGTTATTCACCCCTCCACTTT
CASSLSGLGGYSPLHF
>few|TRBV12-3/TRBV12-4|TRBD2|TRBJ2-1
TGTGCCAGCAGACCAGCGGGGGTTGAGCAGTTCTTC
CASRPAGVEQFF
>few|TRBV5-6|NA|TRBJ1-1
TGTGCCAGCAGGTGGTTCGGGGTCGGGGGAACTGAAGCTTTCTTT
CASRWFGVGGTEAFF
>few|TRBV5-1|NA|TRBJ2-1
TGCGCCAGCAGTGCAAGCGGAGGCTACAATGAGCAGTTCTTC
CASSASGGYNEQFF
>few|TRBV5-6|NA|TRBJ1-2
TGTGCCAGCAGCTTCTGGGGCATAGCTAACTATGGCTACACCTTC
CASSFWGIANYGYTF
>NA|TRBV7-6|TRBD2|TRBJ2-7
TGTGCCAGCAGCTTCAGGAGCGGGGGGACCTACGAGCAGTACTTC
CASSFRSGGTYEQYF
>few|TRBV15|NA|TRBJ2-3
TGTGCCACCAGCAGAGATGGGCGTACAGATACGCAGTATTTT
CATSRDGRTDTQYF
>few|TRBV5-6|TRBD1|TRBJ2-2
TGTGCCAGCAGCTCCTACAGGGGGGCCAACACCGGGGAGCTGTTTTTT
CASSSYRGANTGELFF
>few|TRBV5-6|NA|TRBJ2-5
TGTGCCAGCAGCAGGCCGGGACTCCAAGAGACCCAGTACTTC
CASSRPGLQETQYF
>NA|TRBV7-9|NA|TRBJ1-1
TGTGCCAGCACCCCCCGAAGAGGACGGGATGCTGAAGCTTTCTTT
CASTPRRGRDAEAFF
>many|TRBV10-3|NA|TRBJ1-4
TGTGCCACCTTAAGGGATGGTTCGGGGAATGAAAAACTGTTTTTT
CATLRDGSGNEKLFF
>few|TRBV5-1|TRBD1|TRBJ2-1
TGCGCCAGCAGCCCGGGACAGGGGGCACCGAAGGAGTTCTTC
CASSPGQGAPKEFF
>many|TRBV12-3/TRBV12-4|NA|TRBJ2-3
TGTGCCAGCAGTTTATGGGGGATATCTAGCACAGATACGCAGTATTTT
CASSLWGISSTDTQYF